Each of the 23 T cell receptor beta chains below was sequenced from the same sample in a study of OX40 agonist ivuxolimab in advanced cancers. Sequencing was performed with immunoSEQ multiplex PCR; in TCRdb, only in-frame clones are kept and a portion is missing. The table records fewer than 15,000 clones, about 73% of them present only once. The sequences come from CD4+ or CD8+ T cells sorted from blood, collected in a trial of the OX40 agonist ivuxolimab. Receptors originate from an adult with an advanced solid tumor such as melanoma, head and neck, liver or kidney cancer.

This chain uses TRBV7-9 with TRBJ2-2, with D unresolved. The CDR3 is 12 residues long. Trimming removed 3 bases at V and 4 bases at J, with 3 bases between. The germline V gene has CDR1 SEHNR and CDR2 FQNEAQ (reference sequence). Here the CDR3 DNA reads TGTGCCAGCAGCTTCGGCACCGGGGAGCTGTTTTTT. This sequence encodes CASSFGTGELFF.

This clone was counted a single time. The chain joins TRBV6-5 to TRBJ1-1; the D gene is possibly TRBD1 (5 bases). Germline V lookup: CDR1 MNHEY, CDR2 SVGAGI. The CDR3 is 15 residues long. Between the trimmed V and J ends, which lost 8 bases and 5 bases, there was a span of 21 bases. The CDR3 coding sequence is TGTGCCAGCGGGTCAGACGGGGGGATGAGGACTGAAGCTTTCTTT. Protein sequence: CASGSDGGMRTEAFF.

By share of the sample, this clone is medium-sized. The rearrangement links TRBV6-1 to TRBJ1-2; maybe TRBD1 (6 bases). The germline gives CDR1 MNHNS, CDR2 SASEGT. This CDR3 is built from 14 residues. The ends were cut back, 4 bases at V and 4 bases at J, with 13 bases in the middle. The CDR3 loop is CASSVGTLSYGYTF. The CDR3 region has the DNA TGTGCCAGCAGTGTCGGGACACTTAGCTATGGCTACACCTTC.

This clone was recorded a few times. The chain employs TRBV4-2 and TRBJ2-3; TRBD2 matches at 12 bases. The V gene's germline CDR1 is LGHNA and CDR2 YNFKEQ. This CDR3 spans 16 amino acids. Trimming removed 0 bases from V and 4 bases from J; junction bases left unmatched: 2. As DNA, the CDR3 is TGTGCCAGCAGCCAAGAAAGACTAGCGGGAGCAGATACGCAGTATTTT. The encoded protein is CASSQERLAGADTQYF.

The chain carries TRBV5-8 and TRBJ2-5; a weak D match, TRBD2 (5 bases). Trimming left V 2 bases short and J 7 bases short, with 6 bases between. Germline values: CDR1 SGHTS, CDR2 YDEGEE. The CDR3 has 11 residues. The CDR3 is CASSFRGTQYF. Written as DNA, the CDR3 is TGTGCCAGCAGCTTTCGGGGGACCCAGTACTTC.

The V gene is TRBV7-9, the J gene TRBJ2-1, with no clear D. CDR3 length: 13 amino acids. CDR1 is SEHNR and CDR2 is FQNEAQ in the germline V gene (reference sequence). Between the trimmed V and J ends, which lost 10 bases and 0 bases, there was a span of 10 bases. This CDR3 reads CATALSSYNEQFF. The CDR3 DNA reads TGTGCCACAGCCCTTAGCTCCTACAATGAGCAGTTCTTC.

This chain links TRBV10-2 with TRBJ2-7, with D perhaps TRBD1 (6 bases). The germline V gene has CDR1 WSHSY and CDR2 SAAADI. CDR3 length: 15 amino acids. V was shortened by 7 bases and J by 0 bases, with 16 bases between the two germline ends. The CDR3 protein is CASTKQGPSSYEQYF. CDR3 DNA: TGCGCCAGCACCAAACAGGGCCCTAGCTCCTACGAGCAGTACTTC.

V gene TRBV27 combines with J gene TRBJ1-1; a weak D match, TRBD1 (6 bases). Trimming cost V 6 bases and J 0 bases, with 11 bases left between them. From germline, CDR1 is MNHEY and CDR2 SMNVEV (reference sequence). There are 14 residues in the CDR3. CDR3 amino acids: CASRIGGLNTEAFF. CDR3 nucleotide sequence: TGTGCCAGCAGAATAGGGGGGTTGAACACTGAAGCTTTCTTT.

The chain has TRBV28 and TRBJ2-7; 11 nucleotides agree with TRBD2. V gave up 6 bases and J gave up 5 bases; unmatched junction bases: 9. The CDR3 has 15 residues. Looked up from germline, CDR1 is MDHEN and CDR2 is SYDVKM. The CDR3 spells CASRVTSGRVNEQYF. The CDR3 DNA sequence: TGTGCCAGCAGAGTTACTAGCGGGAGAGTAAACGAGCAGTACTTC.

This clone was observed many times. The gene calls are TRBV14 and TRBJ1-5; D is unclear. Germline CDR1 is SGHDN and CDR2 is FVKESK. The CDR3 has 13 residues. V shed 0 bases and J shed 5 bases, with 5 bases lying between them. CDR3 sequence (DNA): TGTGCCAGCAGCCAAGATCCCGATCAGCCCCAGCATTTT. It translates to CASSQDPDQPQHF.

V gene TRBV6-5 combines with J gene TRBJ2-2, with TRBD2 matching 9 bases. CDR1 and CDR2 from the germline V gene are MNHEY and SVGAGI. The junction had 3 bases not matched to a gene; V was cut back by 6 bases and J by 1 base. This CDR3 has 15 amino acids. The CDR3 region is CASSGAGGNTGELFF. The CDR3 nucleotides read TGTGCCAGCAGCGGAGCGGGGGGGAACACCGGGGAGCTGTTTTTT.

The CDR3: CASSPPGQDYNEQFF. The CDR3 DNA is TGTGCCAGCAGTCCCCCAGGACAGGACTACAATGAGCAGTTCTTC. The rearrangement joins TRBV6-6 to TRBJ2-1, with TRBD1 matching 7 bases. Germline trimming cut 5 bases from V and 3 bases from J; bases unmatched to any gene: 7. Germline V CDR1 and CDR2: MNHNY, SVGAGI (reference sequence). This CDR3 has 15 amino acids.

The rearrangement uses TRBV19 and TRBJ2-1; TRBD2 aligns across 13 bases. CDR1 is LNHDA, CDR2 SQIVND, per germline (reference sequence). There are 15 residues in the CDR3. V shed 4 bases and J 7 bases; nucleotides not matched to a gene: 4. CDR3 nucleotide sequence: TGTGCCAGTAGTAAATCGGGACTAGCGGGAAATGAGCAGTTCTTC. Translation gives CASSKSGLAGNEQFF.

The chain combines TRBV28 with TRBJ1-1; D is ambiguous. The CDR3 sequence is 12 residues long. Trimming removed 6 bases at V and 6 bases at J, with 11 bases between. In germline, CDR1 is MDHEN, CDR2 SYDVKM. CDR3 in amino acids: CASRIEGSEAFF. The CDR3 DNA reads TGTGCCAGCAGAATAGAAGGGTCTGAAGCTTTCTTT.

The chain carries TRBV6-1 and TRBJ2-1, with 10 nucleotides matching TRBD2. CDR3 length equals 15 residues. CDR1 MNHNS and CDR2 SASEGT come from the germline V gene. V trimming: 0 bases; J trimming: 8 bases; junction bases outside the gene matches: 4. CDR3 loop: CASSEAAGGYDEQFF. The CDR3 DNA reads TGTGCCAGCAGTGAAGCAGCGGGAGGGTATGATGAGCAGTTCTTC.

The gene calls are TRBV4-1 and TRBJ2-5; unclear D gene. The DNA end lines up better with TRBJ2-7; the J call may be wrong. Germline V CDR1 and CDR2: MGHRA, YSYEKL. This CDR3 contains 15 residues. The DNA of the CDR3 is TGCGCCAGCAGCCAAGTGAGTCCAGGCAGCCACGAGCAGTACTTC. It is translated as CASSQVSPGSHEQYF.

Comment on this clone: This same CDR3 is encoded by further DNA sequences in the sample. This chain links TRBV11-2 with TRBJ2-5, with D unclear. There are 13 residues in the CDR3. Germline V gene lookup returns CDR1 SGHAT and CDR2 FQNNGV. V lost 4 bases and J lost 4, with 10 bases in between. CDR3: CASSWVPGETQYF. As DNA, the CDR3 is TGTGCCAGCAGCTGGGTTCCTGGAGAGACCCAGTACTTC.

The chain is built from TRBV5-4 and TRBJ1-1, with D uncertain. With 2 bases removed from V and 2 bases from J, the gap between germline ends came to 10 bases. Germline assignment: CDR1 SGHNT and CDR2 YYREEE (reference sequence). The CDR3 extends over 14 amino acids. This CDR3 is CASSFPGVNTEAFF. The CDR3 DNA reads TGTGCCAGCAGCTTTCCCGGAGTCAACACTGAAGCTTTCTTT. Full variable domain (missing parts from reference TRBV5-4 and TRBJ1-1): ETGVTQSPTHLIKTRGQQVTLRCSSQSGHNTVSWYQQALGQGPQFIFQYYREEENGRGNFPPRFSGLQFPNYSSELNVNALELDDSALYLCASSFPGVNTEAFFGQGTRLTVV.

The chain combines TRBV7-9 with TRBJ2-7; no firm D call. Trimming removed 3 bases at V and 12 bases at J, with 12 bases between. The CDR3 is 11 residues long. Germline-derived CDR1 and CDR2 are SEHNR and FQNEAQ (reference sequence). The CDR3 bases are TGTGCCAGCAGCTTCGGCCGGTTGGGGTACTTC. The encoded protein is CASSFGRLGYF. Based on the CDR3 plus reference TRBV7-9 and TRBJ2-7, the full variable domain is DTGVSQNPRHKITKRGQNVTFRCDPISEHNRLYWYRQTLGQGPEFLTYFQNEAQLEKSRLLSDRFSAERPKGSFSTLEIQRTEQGDSAMYLCASSFGRLGYFGPGTRLTVT.

The gene calls are TRBV5-4 and TRBJ2-1, with 7 bases that match TRBD1. Germline V lookup: CDR1 SGHNT, CDR2 YYREEE (reference sequence). The CDR3 loop spans 17 amino acids. Trimming at V came to 3 bases and at J to 6 bases, leaving 15 bases not matched to a gene. CDR3 sequence: CASSSSTGPPVGNEQFF. The CDR3 bases are TGTGCCAGCAGCTCGTCGACAGGGCCTCCTGTGGGCAATGAGCAGTTCTTC. Combining the CDR3 with reference TRBV5-4 and TRBJ2-1 gives the whole variable domain ETGVTQSPTHLIKTRGQQVTLRCSSQSGHNTVSWYQQALGQGPQFIFQYYREEENGRGNFPPRFSGLQFPNYSSELNVNALELDDSALYLCASSSSTGPPVGNEQFFGPGTRLTVL.

The genes are TRBV5-1 and TRBJ1-2; 11 bases map to TRBD1. CDR3 size: 15 residues. Germline CDR1 SGHRS, CDR2 YFSETQ. Trimming at V came to 2 bases and at J to 6 bases, leaving 6 bases not matched to a gene. The CDR3 here is CASSFEPGQGDGYTF. Here the CDR3 DNA reads TGCGCCAGCAGCTTTGAGCCGGGACAGGGGGATGGCTACACCTTC. Drawing the rest from reference TRBV5-1 and TRBJ1-2, the complete variable domain is KAGVTQTPRYLIKTRGQQVTLSCSPISGHRSVSWYQQTPGQGLQFLFEYFSETQRNKGNFPGRFSGRQFSNSRSEMNVSTLELGDSALYLCASSFEPGQGDGYTFGSGTRLTVV.

This clone rates as medium-sized. The chain uses TRBV6-4 and TRBJ1-5, with a tentative D call TRBD1 (6 bases). This CDR3 has 16 amino acids. V lost 7 bases and J lost 0, with 16 bases in between. CDR1 is MRHNA, CDR2 SNTAGT, per germline. CDR3 region: CASKGRQDASNQPQHF. Written as DNA, the CDR3 is TGTGCCAGCAAGGGGAGACAGGACGCTAGCAATCAGCCCCAGCATTTT.

The chain links TRBV2 to TRBJ2-1; TRBD1 agrees at 10 bases. The CDR3 runs to 13 residues. The germline V gene has CDR1 SNHLY and CDR2 FYNNEI. J gave up 8 bases and V 8 bases, and 6 bases lay outside the gene matches. The CDR3 DNA reads TGTGCCAGCGTTAGGGACAGGGGCGATGAGCAGTTCTTC. This codes for CASVRDRGDEQFF.